This note documents a single T cell receptor beta chain sequence. CDR3 length: 15 residues. CDR1 is DFQATT, CDR2 SNEGSKA, per germline (reference sequence). The J segment lost 8 bases and the V segment lost 1 base, leaving 7 bases of the junction unmatched. These data originate in a study of CD8 T cells in Susac syndrome. On the study more broadly: When blood was collected, patients with Susac syndrome were therapy-naive, were taking corticosteroids, or were receiving intravenous immunoglobulin alone.

Random hexamers were used to reverse transcribe roughly 0.45 to 1 ug of RNA. TCRdb independently ran MiXCR on the immunoSEQ multiplex PCR reads; one entry per CDR3 protein. The sample carries 150,000 to 200,000 distinct CDR3 sequences, around nine tenths recorded once. Negative magnetic isolation gave CD8+ and CD4+ cells; FACS enriched CD8+ TEMRA. Sequencing was carried out using CD4+ T cells from PBMCs. The TCR originated in a human donor with Susac syndrome. The chain has TRBV20-1 and TRBJ2-1; 11 bases agree with TRBD2. The CDR3 sequence: CSARASGGLYYEQFF. CDR3 nucleotide sequence: TGCAGTGCTAGAGCTAGCGGGGGGCTGTATTATGAGCAGTTCTTC.